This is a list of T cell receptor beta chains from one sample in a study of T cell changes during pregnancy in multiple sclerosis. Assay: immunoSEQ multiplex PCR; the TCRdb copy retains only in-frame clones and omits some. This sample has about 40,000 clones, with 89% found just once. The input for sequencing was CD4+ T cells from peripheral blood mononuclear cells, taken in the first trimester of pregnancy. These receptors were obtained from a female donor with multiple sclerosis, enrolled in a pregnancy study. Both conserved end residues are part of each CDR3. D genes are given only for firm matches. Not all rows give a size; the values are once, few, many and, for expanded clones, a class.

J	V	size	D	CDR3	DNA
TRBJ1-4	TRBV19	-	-	CASSTPGGGEKLFF	TGTGCCAGTAGTACCCCAGGCGGAGGAGAAAAACTGTTTTTT
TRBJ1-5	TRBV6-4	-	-	CASSEEGGQPQHF	TGTGCCAGCAGTGAGGAGGGTGGTCAGCCCCAGCATTTT
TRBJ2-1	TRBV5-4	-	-	CASSLGGAYNEQFF	TGTGCCAGCAGCTTGGGCGGAGCCTACAATGAGCAGTTCTTC
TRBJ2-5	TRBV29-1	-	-	CSVSASAIQETQYF	TGCAGCGTTTCGGCTAGCGCGATCCAAGAGACCCAGTACTTC
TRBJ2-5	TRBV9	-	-	CASSVTGWQETQYF	TGTGCCAGCAGCGTAACGGGTTGGCAAGAGACCCAGTACTTC
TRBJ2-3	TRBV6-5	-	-	CASGPSKHTQYF	TGTGCCAGCGGGCCATCGAAGCATACGCAGTATTTT
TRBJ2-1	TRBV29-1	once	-	CSVQGTSEQFF	TGCAGCGTTCAGGGTACCAGCGAGCAGTTCTTC
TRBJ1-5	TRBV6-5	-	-	CASSYLRGQPQHF	TGTGCCAGCAGTTACTTAAGGGGGCAGCCCCAGCATTTT
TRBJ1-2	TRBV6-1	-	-	CASSFLTGNYGYTF	TGTGCCAGCAGCTTCCTGACAGGCAACTATGGCTACACCTTC
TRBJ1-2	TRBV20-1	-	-	CSAETGYGYTF	TGCAGTGCCGAGACAGGCTATGGCTACACCTTC
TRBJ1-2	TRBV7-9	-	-	CASSFGGEYGYTF	TGTGCCAGCAGCTTCGGAGGAGAGTATGGCTACACCTTC
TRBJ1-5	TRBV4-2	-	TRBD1	CASSQDMGQGGYSNQPQHF	TGTGCCAGCAGCCAAGATATGGGACAGGGGGGGTATAGCAATCAGCCCCAGCATTTT
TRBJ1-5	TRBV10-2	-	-	CASGLFLFNQPQHF	TGCGCCAGTGGACTGTTTCTCTTTAATCAGCCCCAGCATTTT
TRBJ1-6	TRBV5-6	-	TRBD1	CASSPGQGQHSPLHF	TGTGCCAGCAGCCCAGGACAGGGCCAACATTCACCCCTCCACTTT
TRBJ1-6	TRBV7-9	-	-	CASSPMGGAPYSPLHF	TGTGCCAGCAGCCCCATGGGAGGGGCTCCCTATTCACCCCTCCACTTT
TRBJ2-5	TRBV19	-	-	CASLGALETQYF	TGTGCCAGTTTGGGGGCGCTAGAGACCCAGTACTTC
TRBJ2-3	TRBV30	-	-	CAWSTWETSRASDTQYF	TGTGCCTGGTCAACGTGGGAAACTAGTCGGGCGTCAGATACGCAGTATTTT
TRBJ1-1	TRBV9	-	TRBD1	CASSRTGENTEAFF	TGTGCCAGCAGCCGAACAGGGGAGAACACTGAAGCTTTCTTT
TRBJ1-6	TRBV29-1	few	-	CSVVGPDFTLHF	TGCAGCGTTGTGGGCCCTGATTTCACCCTCCACTTT
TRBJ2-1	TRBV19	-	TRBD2	CASSATSGGPNEQFF	TGTGCCAGTAGTGCGACTAGCGGGGGGCCCAATGAGCAGTTCTTC
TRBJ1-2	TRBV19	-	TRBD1	CASSTPGQENYGYTF	TGTGCCAGTAGTACCCCGGGACAGGAGAACTATGGCTACACCTTC
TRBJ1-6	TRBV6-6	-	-	CAATDQGISHSPLHF	TGTGCCGCTACAGATCAGGGCATATCCCATTCACCCCTCCACTTT
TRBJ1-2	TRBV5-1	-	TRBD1	CASSLISVRQGPSHGYTF	TGCGCCAGCAGCTTGATATCCGTTCGACAGGGTCCTTCCCATGGCTACACCTTC
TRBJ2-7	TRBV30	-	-	CASNTADRAYEQYF	TGTGCCTCCAATACCGCGGACAGAGCCTACGAGCAGTACTTC
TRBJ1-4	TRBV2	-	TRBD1	CASSIRTGLNEKLFF	TGTGCCAGCAGTATTAGGACAGGACTTAATGAAAAACTGTTTTTT
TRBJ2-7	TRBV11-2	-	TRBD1	CASSARDRGSYEQYF	TGTGCCAGCAGCGCCCGGGACAGGGGTTCCTACGAGCAGTACTTC
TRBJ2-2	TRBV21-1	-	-	CASSIMGQGNTGELFF	TGTGCCAGCAGCATAATGGGACAGGGAAACACCGGGGAGCTGTTTTTT
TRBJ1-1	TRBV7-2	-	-	CASSSFTVLEAFF	TGTGCCAGCAGCTCCTTTACGGTTCTTGAAGCTTTCTTT